The present T cell receptor beta chain was sequenced within a study of patients and donors after allogeneic stem cell transplantation. The V and J ends lost 2 bases and 0 bases respectively, with 12 bases between them. The CDR3 runs to 16 residues. CDR1 and CDR2 (germline): MNHNY, SVGAGI (reference sequence). Using its own MiXCR run on the RT-PCR reads, TCRdb lists one record per CDR3 protein. This table holds approximately 150,000 distinct CDR3 sequences, about a third found once. The genes are TRBV6-6 and TRBJ2-3, with a weak D call TRBD1 (6 bases). Material: blood, either unsorted or a sorted T cell fraction (not recorded which). The sequence was collected from a human donor who was either an allogeneic HSCT recipient or a stem cell or donor lymphocyte infusion donor (not recorded which). It is not recorded whose cells these are; they may come from a transplant donor. The CDR3 sequence: CASSYPKQGSTDTQYF. The CDR3 DNA reads as TGTGCCAGCAGTTACCCTAAACAGGGAAGCACAGATACGCAGTATTTT.